Shown below are 21 T cell receptor beta chains from a single sample sequenced in a study of blood T cell repertoires in COVID-19. Profiling relied on immunoSEQ multiplex PCR, and the TCRdb table lists in-frame clones only, not all of them. The sample yields over 200,000 clones, approximately 89% seen once. The sequencing sample was made of PBMCs or T cells enriched from blood (not recorded which). These receptors came from a woman in her forties with acute COVID-19.

This clone was counted only a few times. The chain links TRBV7-9 to TRBJ1-6, with D possibly TRBD1 on 5 matching bases. With 1 base removed from V and 6 bases from J, the gap between germline ends came to 10 bases. This CDR3 is 15 amino acids long. CDR1 and CDR2 from the germline V gene are SEHNR and FQNEAQ (reference sequence). CDR3 in amino acids: CASSLGGASNSPLHF. The DNA of the CDR3 is TGTGCCAGCAGCTTAGGGGGCGCGAGTAATTCACCCCTCCACTTT. Looking up the rest from reference TRBV7-9 and TRBJ1-6 gives the full variable domain: DTGVSQNPRHKITKRGQNVTFRCDPISEHNRLYWYRQTLGQGPEFLTYFQNEAQLEKSRLLSDRFSAERPKGSFSTLEIQRTEQGDSAMYLCASSLGGASNSPLHFGNGTRLTVT.

This sequence joins TRBV6-2 or TRBV6-3 and TRBJ2-5; the D gene is possibly TRBD2 (7 bases). In germline, CDR1 is MNHEY, CDR2 SVGEGT. This CDR3 is built from 15 residues. V was cut by 2 bases and J by 4 bases, with 14 bases left in between. The CDR3 protein is CASSYTREGGETQYF. Here the CDR3 DNA reads TGTGCCAGCAGTTACACAAGGGAGGGGGGAGAGACCCAGTACTTC.

The chain joins TRBV7-2 to TRBJ2-4; 8 bases agree with TRBD2. Germline CDR1 SGHTA, CDR2 FQGNSA. J gave up 7 bases and V 6 bases, and 11 bases lay outside the gene matches. The CDR3 consists of 15 residues. CDR3 sequence reads: CASSPIRGGGNIQYF. The CDR3 DNA sequence: TGTGCCAGCAGTCCTATCCGGGGGGGCGGGAACATTCAGTACTTC.

The chain is built from TRBV10-1 and TRBJ1-6; a weak D match, TRBD1 (5 bases). The CDR3 length is 12 residues. V lost 3 bases and J lost 11, with 8 bases in between. CDR1 WNHNN and CDR2 SYGVQD come from the germline V gene (reference sequence). Written as DNA, the CDR3 is TGCGCCAGCAGTGATCCAGGGACACCCCTCCACTTT. Amino acid sequence: CASSDPGTPLHF.

The CDR3 DNA reads as TGTGCCAGCAGTACGAGGTTCACAGATACGCAGTATTTT. Protein sequence: CASSTRFTDTQYF. The chain links TRBV12-3 or TRBV12-4 to TRBJ2-3; D call uncertain. This CDR3 comprises 13 residues. V dropped 5 bases and J dropped 2 bases, with 8 bases sitting between them.

V gene TRBV3-1 (or the pseudogene TRBV3-2) combines with J gene TRBJ2-1; 8 bases agree with TRBD2. V shed 1 base, J shed 8 bases, and the junction held 10 bases outside the gene matches. CDR3 length: 16 amino acids. Germline lookup yields CDR1 LGHDT and CDR2 YNNKEL (reference sequence). The CDR3 sequence: CASSQVIGGRIHEQFF. The CDR3, as DNA: TGTGCCAGCAGCCAAGTAATTGGCGGGAGGATACATGAGCAGTTCTTC.

The chain couples TRBV7-9 to TRBJ2-2; the match to TRBD2 covers 8 bases. The germline V gene has CDR1 SEHNR and CDR2 FQNEAQ (reference sequence). The J segment lost 3 bases and the V segment lost 4 bases, leaving 7 bases of the junction unmatched. The CDR3 consists of 16 residues. The DNA for the CDR3 is TGTGCCAGCAGCTCCCCAAGCGGGGGTTACACCGGGGAGCTGTTTTTT. It yields the protein CASSSPSGGYTGELFF.

V gene TRBV7-2 combines with J gene TRBJ1-2; perhaps TRBD1 as D (6 bases). Trimming took 5 bases from V and 4 from J, leaving 17 bases between them. The CDR3 length is 15 residues. The V gene's germline CDR1 is SGHTA and CDR2 FQGNSA. The CDR3 spells CASSGYRKGGYGYTF. Here the CDR3 DNA reads TGTGCCAGCAGCGGGTACAGGAAAGGGGGCTATGGCTACACCTTC.

This chain connects TRBV27 to TRBJ1-3; D is perhaps TRBD1 (5 bases). The germline CDR1 and CDR2 sequences are MNHEY and SMNVEV (reference sequence). The CDR3 runs 12 residues. V was shortened by 6 bases and J by 2 bases, with 5 bases between the two germline ends. The CDR3, as DNA: TGTGCCAGCAGAGGGGCTGGAAACACCATATATTTT. Translated: CASRGAGNTIYF.

V and J are TRBV5-1 and TRBJ1-2, with D possibly being TRBD1 (6 bases). Trimming removed 4 bases at V and 4 bases at J, with 20 bases between. Germline loops: CDR1 SGHRS, CDR2 YFSETQ. The CDR3 is 16 residues long. The CDR3 loop reads CASSGWTQGIAYGYTF. CDR3 DNA: TGCGCCAGCAGCGGGTGGACTCAGGGGATTGCCTATGGCTACACCTTC.

The CDR3 region is CASSNSLNTGELFF. The CDR3 DNA sequence: TGTGCCAGTAGTAACTCTCTGAACACCGGGGAGCTGTTTTTT. The chain recombines TRBV19 with TRBJ2-2; D remains ambiguous. CDR3 length: 14 residues. Germline CDR1 LNHDA, CDR2 SQIVND (reference sequence). The ends were cut back, 4 bases at V and 1 base at J, with 7 bases in the middle.

The chain couples TRBV9 to TRBJ2-1, with TRBD2 identical over 8 bases. The ends lost 0 bases at V and 2 bases at J; junction bases unmatched: 4. Germline V gene sequence: CDR1 SGDLS, CDR2 YYNGEE. The CDR3 sequence is 16 residues long. The CDR3 loop reads CASSVDGRGAYNEQFF. The CDR3 DNA sequence: TGTGCCAGCAGCGTAGATGGGCGGGGGGCCTACAATGAGCAGTTCTTC.

In DNA, the CDR3 is TGTGCCAGCAGCCCTAACAGGGGTGGTCAGCCCCAGCATTTT. Protein product: CASSPNRGGQPQHF. The chain employs TRBV7-2 and TRBJ1-5, with 7 nucleotides matching TRBD1. V shed 5 bases and J 6 bases; nucleotides not matched to a gene: 7. CDR1 and CDR2 from the germline V gene are SGHTA and FQGNSA. CDR3 size: 14 residues.

This chain connects TRBV5-3 to TRBJ1-5; D remains unclear. TRBV5-3 is placed among ORFs of uncertain function. This CDR3 is built from 14 residues. Trimming pared 2 bases from V and 0 bases from J, leaving 6 bases between. The CDR3 coding sequence is TGTGCCAGAAGCTTAGACATTAGCAATCAGCCCCAGCATTTT. It translates to CARSLDISNQPQHF.

This chain uses TRBV6-5 with TRBJ1-2; TRBD1 aligns across 7 bases. The germline gives CDR1 MNHEY, CDR2 SVGAGI. Losses at the gene ends were 6 bases for V and 5 bases for J; bases not matched to a gene: 6. The CDR3 runs to 13 residues. The CDR3 here is CASSPTGAYGYTF. The CDR3 bases are TGTGCCAGCAGCCCAACAGGGGCGTATGGCTACACCTTC.

This rearrangement joins TRBV7-2 to TRBJ1-4, with TRBD1 matching over 7 bases. CDR1 is SGHTA, CDR2 FQGNSA, per germline. The V segment lost 8 bases and the J segment 7 bases; nucleotides outside the gene matches: 7. This CDR3 contains 13 residues. CDR3 protein: CASRRDSVEKLFF. The CDR3 DNA is TGTGCCAGCCGCAGGGACAGCGTTGAAAAACTGTTTTTT.

The table lists this clone with a count of one. The chain combines TRBV6-2 or TRBV6-3 with TRBJ1-2; D not resolved. The CDR3 totals 13 residues. Trimming pared 5 bases from V and 4 bases from J, leaving 11 bases between. Germline CDR1 MNHEY, CDR2 SVGEGT. The CDR3 sequence is CASSHHGSYGYTF. CDR3 DNA: TGTGCCAGCAGTCATCATGGCTCCTATGGCTACACCTTC.

Points on this clone: A read error may account for a junction end that differs from germline. The chain is built from TRBV9 and TRBJ2-1, with D uncertain. This CDR3 is built from 10 residues. CDR1 and CDR2 (germline): SGDLS, YYNGEE. This CDR3 reads CASSVIPPVF. The DNA of the CDR3 is TGTGCCAGCAGCGTAATTCCCCCCGTCTTC.

The chain is built from TRBV7-9 and TRBJ1-2; TRBD1 might be the D (6 bases). This CDR3 is built from 16 residues. Germline V gene data show CDR1 as SEHNR and CDR2 as FQNEAQ (reference sequence). Trimming took 4 bases from V and 2 from J, leaving 17 bases between them. The CDR3 reads CASSSFGGRANYGYTF. CDR3 in DNA: TGTGCCAGCAGCTCCTTTGGGGGCAGGGCCAACTATGGCTACACCTTC.

The chain recombines TRBV5-4 with TRBJ2-1; 12 bases match TRBD2. Germline lookup yields CDR1 SGHNT and CDR2 YYREEE (reference sequence). The V and J ends lost 2 bases and 4 bases, in that order; junction bases with no gene match: 4. This CDR3 comprises 16 residues. The CDR3 reads CASSFLAGGTYNEQFF. The CDR3, as DNA: TGTGCCAGCAGCTTTCTAGCGGGGGGGACTTACAATGAGCAGTTCTTC.

The chain has TRBV5-1 and TRBJ1-1; D is undetermined. This CDR3 is 14 amino acids long. Trimming stripped 4 bases from V and 2 bases from J, with 12 bases between. Germline V lookup: CDR1 SGHRS, CDR2 YFSETQ. In DNA, the CDR3 is TGCGCCAGCAGCCCCGCGGCAGTTAACACTGAAGCTTTCTTT. Its protein is CASSPAAVNTEAFF.